This T cell receptor (beta chain) is drawn from a study of Ad26.COV2.S vaccination and SARS-CoV-2 variants. General study results and limits: After vaccination, reports described spike-specific CD8+ and CD4+ T cell responses as showing substantial breadth.

As regards this clone: The antigen is unknown. The sample carries other DNA sequences with the same CDR3.

Some clones are missing from TCRdb's copy, which holds only in-frame ones; the method was immunoSEQ multiplex PCR. The table includes 290,000 or so clones, about 90% detected once. The CDR3 runs to 12 residues. Trimming shortened V by 3 bases and J by 4 bases, and 4 bases separated the two germline ends. Treatment defined: some 20 received Ad26.COV2.S at low or high dose, single or two shots; about 5 received placebo; per-sample allocation not given. Sampling was done on day 63 after the first vaccine or placebo injection. The chain carries TRBV12-3 or TRBV12-4 and TRBJ1-5; D uncertain. The sample was peripheral blood, taken in a trial of Ad26.COV2.S vaccine versus placebo. This sequence originates from a person between 18 and 65 years old who received the Ad26.COV2.S COVID-19 vaccine or a placebo. In DNA, the CDR3 is TGTGCCAGCAGTTTTTCAAATCAGCCCCAGCATTTT. As protein: CASSFSNQPQHF.